A single TCR beta chain is shown here with its context. The data are from a study of blood T cell repertoires in COVID-19. Sequencing was performed with immunoSEQ multiplex PCR; in TCRdb, only in-frame clones are kept and a portion is missing. Here the sample spans roughly 300,000 clones, approximately 84% being singletons. Trimming removed 4 bases from V and 7 bases from J; junction bases left unmatched: 3. This CDR3 is 13 amino acids long. CDR1 and CDR2 from the germline V gene are SNHLY and FYNNEI. Participants' reported clinical history set cohort assignment. Recovery among Cohort 3 donors was established by two negative PCRs, clearance, or symptom resolution.

The material sequenced was PBMCs or T cells enriched from blood (not recorded which). This chain connects TRBV2 to TRBJ1-5; 8 bases map to TRBD1. The TCR comes from a woman under 30 who had recovered from COVID-19. CDR3 nucleotides: TGTGCCAGCAGTGGACAGGGGCAGCAGCCCCAGCATTTT. Its protein product is CASSGQGQQPQHF.